This paragraph covers one TCR beta chain sequence. The target of this receptor is not known. Base qualities are not at hand, and no much larger clone is one base apart. The donors were healthy, HIV-negative adults with no recently reported acute infections or vaccinations. Every donor was a Caucasian adult residing in Nashville, Tennessee, USA. CD4+ T cells were enriched by magnetic negative selection; naive cells were then positively selected on CD45RA, and the negative fraction formed the memory subset. Blood was collected by leukapheresis, and PBMCs were isolated by Ficoll-Histopaque density gradient centrifugation and then cryopreserved in liquid nitrogen vapor phase. Purity and quantity of every magnetically sorted T cell population were checked by analytical flow cytometry. Genomic DNA was isolated from each sorted fraction and quantified by UV absorbance on a Nanodrop 2000c. TCR CDR3 regions were amplified from genomic DNA by multiplex PCR using the deep immunoSEQ assay. Extracted genomic DNA from each cell subset was spread evenly across all wells of several immunoSEQ 96-well plates, with each plate serving as a replicate. For sorted subsets, roughly 0.2 ug genomic DNA, equal to tens of thousands of T cell genomes, was loaded into each replicate PCR. The purified libraries were quantified using a Qubit 3.0 fluorometer, sized with a Bioanalyzer 2100, and then quantified again using the KAPA Library Quantification kit. A separate single-read 150-cycle Illumina NextSeq 550 flow cell was used to sequence each immunoSEQ 96-well plate. Turning to the authors' computational methods: Because the immunoSEQ output held only junctional sequences and lacked quality scores, the filtering could not match the filtering applied to full-length reads. Sequences were annotated with PyIR, a Python wrapper for IgBLAST v1.9, and V/J genes and CDR3 were assigned using IMGT germline references. Reads with weak V/J assignments (E-value above 1e-6), missing CDR3, stop codons, out-of-frame junctions, or ambiguous translated residues were removed. V3J clonotypes were defined as sequences sharing the same inferred V gene, J gene, and CDR3 amino acid sequence. To compute the percentage overlap between repertoires, the number of shared unique clonotypes was divided by the size of the smaller repertoire. RTK rarefaction, the Chao1 estimator, and Recon v2.1 estimates of unobserved clonotypes were used to assess repertoire richness. For all TCRbeta clonotypes obtained by the gDNA method from four donors, generation probabilities were computed with OLGA. TCRdb stores this immuneACCESS table with in-frame sequences only. Part of the clones is absent; in the studies checked, under half of the shortfall reflects unresolved V genes, and no reason is known for the rest. That table supplies the V and J calls and clone size; D and trimming were determined from the DNA. The sample profile shows about 2 million clones; 90% to 95% of them were found once. The ten most abundant clones make up approximately 0.13% of the sample.

The CDR3 covers 15 residues, taking in both the cysteine and the phenylalanine. The only DNA kept is the CDR3, 45 bases in frame from the first base. CDR1 LNHDA and CDR2 SQIVND are derived from the germline V gene (reference sequence). V trim: 4 bases; J trim: 5 bases; unmatched bases: 9. These data originate in a study of shared clonotypes between healthy human individuals (dated by TCRdb to 2019 to 2021). Concerning the study at large: The cohort comprised a couple of women and a few men aged 18 to 49 years. For each donor, CD4 naive and CD4 memory were each given three plates, CD8 naive was given two plates, and CD8 memory was given one plate. Blood TCR repertoires of about five healthy adults were deeply sequenced to estimate repertoire size and the extent of clonotype sharing between individuals. To increase sequencing depth and limit assay-specific biases, different laboratories used diverse techniques to prepare libraries and sequence TCR repertoires. Leukapheresis yielded between about 0.9 and 8.9 billion PBMCs per donor. General conclusions and limits of the study: Compared with non-shared clonotypes, clonotypes shared by all four sorted-subset donors had higher generation probabilities. Only blood was sampled, and tissue TCR repertoires likely differ from those in blood. Across a few donors, about 5.2% of naive CD4, around 3.5% of naive CD8, approximately 2.5% of memory CD4, and under 0.45% of memory CD8 clonotypes were shared. Pairwise subsampling indicated that sequencing depth was expected to affect the degree of clonotype sharing among donors. Because the study included only a small number of donors, the genetic and exposure-history diversity represented was limited. Incomplete sequencing was indicated by rarefaction of sorted-subset datasets, despite the large sequencing depth. Larger estimated clonotype richness was generally found for naive subsets than for memory subsets.

Rearrangement joined TRBV19 to TRBJ2-5; 8 bases in the middle match TRBD1. The receptor was isolated from a man aged 18 to 30 in good health. The sequencing sample was made of naive CD4+ T cells sorted from blood. What this sample's cell subset or site label stands for: CD45RA+ positively selected. The CDR3 is CASSTGTGLLETQYF. The DNA reads TGTGCCAGTAGTACAGGGACAGGCCTCTTGGAGACCCAGTACTTC.